Given below is one T cell receptor (beta chain) in context. The antigen is not known. The sample comes from a study of T cells in Graves' hyperthyroidism and ophthalmopathy. The study's findings and limits: Model output signaled ophthalmopathy a median around 5.9 months ahead of onset.

From RNA transcripts, TCR beta CDR3 regions were amplified. In the first-round RT-PCR of the TCR CDR3, the HTBI primer set was used. TCRdb redid the calling of the multiplex PCR reads with MiXCR, one entry per CDR3 protein. The data hold about 340,000 distinct CDR3 sequences, with roughly a fifth observed a single time. This clonotype was obtained from a woman in her fifties or sixties with Graves' hyperthyroidism. The material sequenced was blood.

The CDR3 DNA is TGCGCCAGCAGCCAAGCGGGAAGCGGGAGGGCCGGAATCAGTGAGCAGTTCTTC. It specifies CASSQAGSGRAGISEQFF. The chain links TRBV4-1 to TRBJ2-1, with 10 positions matching TRBD2. Germline V gene sequence: CDR1 MGHRA, CDR2 YSYEKL. The ends lost 1 base at V and 9 bases at J; junction bases unmatched: 15. CDR3 length: 18 amino acids.